This TCR beta chain was retrieved from a study of T-cell memory formation after mild COVID-19. With respect to this clonotype: Its antigen remains unidentified.

MiXCR was run by TCRdb on the 5' RACE reads, yielding one entry per CDR3 protein. Here the sample spans 550,000 to 700,000 distinct CDR3 sequences, about 18% being singletons. Study observations and caveats: What remained unconfirmed was the SARS-CoV-2 specificity of second-wave clones peaking on day 37.

The CDR3 is 16 amino acids. The germline gives CDR1 LNHNV, CDR2 YYDKDF (reference sequence). V gave up 6 bases and J gave up 4 bases; unmatched junction bases: 12. The sample taken for sequencing was PBMCs or a T cell subset sorted from them (not recorded which). V usage is TRBV15 and J usage is TRBJ2-1, with 7 bases identical to TRBD2. This TCR was sampled from an adult woman who had mild COVID-19 (a few samples of this study predate the infection). Cell type and time point are not known. CDR3 coding DNA: TGTGCCACCAGTCCTGATATGGCTAGCGGATACAATGAGCAGTTCTTC. Translation: CATSPDMASGYNEQFF.